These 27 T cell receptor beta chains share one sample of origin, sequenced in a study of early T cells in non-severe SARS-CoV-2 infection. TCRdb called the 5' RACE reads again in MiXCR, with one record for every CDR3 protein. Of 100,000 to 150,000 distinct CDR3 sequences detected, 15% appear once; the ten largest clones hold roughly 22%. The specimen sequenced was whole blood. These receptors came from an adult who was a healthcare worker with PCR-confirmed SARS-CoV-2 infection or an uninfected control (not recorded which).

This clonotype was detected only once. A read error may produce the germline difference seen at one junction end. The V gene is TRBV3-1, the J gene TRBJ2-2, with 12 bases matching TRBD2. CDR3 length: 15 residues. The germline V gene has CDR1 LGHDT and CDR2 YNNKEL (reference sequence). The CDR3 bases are TGTGCCAGCGGCCAAGGGACTAGCGGGACCGGGGAGCTGTTTTTT. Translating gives CASGQGTSGTGELFF.

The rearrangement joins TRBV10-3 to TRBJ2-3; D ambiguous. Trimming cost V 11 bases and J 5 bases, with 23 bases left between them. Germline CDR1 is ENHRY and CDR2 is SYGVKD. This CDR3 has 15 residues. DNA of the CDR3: TGTGCCTCTCGGAAATCCCTCAACTCCAAAGATACGCAGTATTTT. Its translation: CASRKSLNSKDTQYF.

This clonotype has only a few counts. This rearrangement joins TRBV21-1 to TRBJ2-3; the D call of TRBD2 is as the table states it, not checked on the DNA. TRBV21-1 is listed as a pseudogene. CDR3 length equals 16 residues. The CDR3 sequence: CASSRGTSGAGDTQYF. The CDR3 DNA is TGTGCCAGCAGCAGGGGGACTAGCGGGGCGGGAGATACGCAGTATTTT.

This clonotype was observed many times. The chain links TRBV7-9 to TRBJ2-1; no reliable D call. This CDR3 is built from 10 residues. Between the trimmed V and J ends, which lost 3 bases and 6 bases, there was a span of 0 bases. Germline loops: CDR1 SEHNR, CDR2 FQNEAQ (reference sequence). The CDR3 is CASSFNEQFF. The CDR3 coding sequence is TGTGCCAGCAGCTTCAATGAGCAGTTCTTC.

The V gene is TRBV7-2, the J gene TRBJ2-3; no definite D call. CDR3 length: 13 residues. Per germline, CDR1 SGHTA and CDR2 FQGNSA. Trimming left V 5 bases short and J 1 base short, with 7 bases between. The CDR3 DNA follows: TGTGCCAGCAGCCCCGTTGGCACAGATACGCAGTATTTT. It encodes CASSPVGTDTQYF.

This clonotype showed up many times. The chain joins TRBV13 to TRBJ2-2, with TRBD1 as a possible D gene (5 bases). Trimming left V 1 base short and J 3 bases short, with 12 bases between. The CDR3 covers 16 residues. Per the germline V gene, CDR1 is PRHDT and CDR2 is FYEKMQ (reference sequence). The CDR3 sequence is CASSLAGHSYTGELFF. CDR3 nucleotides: TGTGCCAGCAGCTTAGCAGGGCACTCGTACACCGGGGAGCTGTTTTTT.

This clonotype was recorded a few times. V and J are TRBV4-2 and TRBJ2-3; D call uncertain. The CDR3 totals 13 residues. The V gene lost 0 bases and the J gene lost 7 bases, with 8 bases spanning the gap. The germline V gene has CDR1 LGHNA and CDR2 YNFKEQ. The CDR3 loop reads CASSQDAENTQYF. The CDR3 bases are TGTGCCAGCAGCCAAGATGCGGAAAATACGCAGTATTTT.

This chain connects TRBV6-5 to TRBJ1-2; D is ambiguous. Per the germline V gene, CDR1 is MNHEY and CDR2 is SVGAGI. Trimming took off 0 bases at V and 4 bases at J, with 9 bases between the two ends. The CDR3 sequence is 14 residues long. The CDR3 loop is CASSYSRLGYGYTF. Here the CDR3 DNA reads TGTGCCAGCAGTTACTCCCGTCTTGGCTATGGCTACACCTTC.

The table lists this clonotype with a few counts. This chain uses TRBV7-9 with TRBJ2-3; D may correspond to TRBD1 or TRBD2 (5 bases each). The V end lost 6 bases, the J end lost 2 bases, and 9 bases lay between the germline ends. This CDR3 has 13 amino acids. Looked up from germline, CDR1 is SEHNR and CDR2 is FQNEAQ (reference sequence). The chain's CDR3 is CASRSGPTDTQYF. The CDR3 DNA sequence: TGTGCCAGCAGGTCGGGACCCACAGATACGCAGTATTTT.

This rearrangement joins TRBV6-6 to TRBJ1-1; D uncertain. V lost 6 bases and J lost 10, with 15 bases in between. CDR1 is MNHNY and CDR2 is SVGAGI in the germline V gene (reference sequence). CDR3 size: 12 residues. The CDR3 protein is CASSPIGEGAFF. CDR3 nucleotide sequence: TGTGCCAGCAGCCCGATCGGCGAGGGAGCTTTCTTT.

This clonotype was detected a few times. For the CDR3, the DNA is TGTGCCAGCTCACCAGACATTGGAAACACCATATATTTT. Protein product: CASSPDIGNTIYF. This rearrangement joins TRBV18 to TRBJ1-3; D is uncertain. Germline assignment: CDR1 KGHSH and CDR2 LQKENI. Trimming shortened V by 2 bases and J by 3 bases, and 5 bases separated the two germline ends. The length of the CDR3 is 13 residues.

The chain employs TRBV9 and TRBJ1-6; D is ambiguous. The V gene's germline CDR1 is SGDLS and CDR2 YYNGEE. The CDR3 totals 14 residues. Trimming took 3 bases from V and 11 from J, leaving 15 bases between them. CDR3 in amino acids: CASSADLRQAPLHF. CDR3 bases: TGTGCCAGCAGCGCCGACTTACGCCAAGCACCCCTCCACTTT.

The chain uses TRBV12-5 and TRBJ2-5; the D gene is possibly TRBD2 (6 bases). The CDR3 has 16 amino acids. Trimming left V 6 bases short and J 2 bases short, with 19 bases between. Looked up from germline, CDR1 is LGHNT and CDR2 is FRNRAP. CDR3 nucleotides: TGTGCTAGTGGCTGGTCCGTACTAGCAGAACAAGAGACCCAGTACTTC. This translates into CASGWSVLAEQETQYF.

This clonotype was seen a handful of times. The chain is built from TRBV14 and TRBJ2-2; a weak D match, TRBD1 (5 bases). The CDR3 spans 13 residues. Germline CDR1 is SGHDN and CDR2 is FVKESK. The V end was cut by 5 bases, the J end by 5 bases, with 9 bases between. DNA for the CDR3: TGTGCCAGCAGCTTCCGACAGACCGGGGAGCTGTTTTTT. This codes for CASSFRQTGELFF.

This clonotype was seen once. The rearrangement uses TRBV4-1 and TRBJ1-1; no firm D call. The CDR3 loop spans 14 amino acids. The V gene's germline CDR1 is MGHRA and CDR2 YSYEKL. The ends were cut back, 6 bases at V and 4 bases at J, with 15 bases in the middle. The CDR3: CASRPFWESTEAFF. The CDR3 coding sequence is TGCGCCAGCAGGCCCTTCTGGGAATCCACTGAAGCTTTCTTT.

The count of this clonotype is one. The CDR3 DNA is TGTGCCAGCTCCAGCCCCAGGGTTGGCTACACCTTC. Encoded protein: CASSSPRVGYTF. V is TRBV3-1 and J is TRBJ1-2; a weak D match, TRBD1 (5 bases). The V end lost 8 bases, the J end lost 7 bases, and 14 bases lay between the germline ends. The CDR3 length is 12 residues. Germline CDR1 and CDR2: LGHDT and YNNKEL (reference sequence).

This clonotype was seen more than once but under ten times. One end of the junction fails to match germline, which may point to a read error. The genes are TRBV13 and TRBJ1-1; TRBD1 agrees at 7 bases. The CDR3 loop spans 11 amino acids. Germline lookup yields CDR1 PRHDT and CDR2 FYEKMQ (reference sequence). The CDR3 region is CASSTGQVLVF. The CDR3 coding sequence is TGTGCCAGCAGCACTGGACAGGTCCTGGTCTTT.

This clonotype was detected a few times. The CDR3, as DNA: TGTGCCAGCCTGAAATCCGGGACAAGGAACACCGGGGAGCTGTTTTTT. Translation gives CASLKSGTRNTGELFF. This chain uses TRBV18 with TRBJ2-2; weak D call: TRBD1 (6 bases). Germline V gene lookup returns CDR1 KGHSH and CDR2 LQKENI. Trimming cost V 8 bases and J 1 base, with 17 bases left between them. This CDR3 spans 16 amino acids.

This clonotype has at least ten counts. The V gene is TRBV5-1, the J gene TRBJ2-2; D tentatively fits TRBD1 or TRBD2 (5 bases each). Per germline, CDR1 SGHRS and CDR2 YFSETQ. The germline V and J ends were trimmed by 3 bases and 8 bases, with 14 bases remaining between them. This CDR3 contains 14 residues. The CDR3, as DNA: TGCGCCAGCAGCTCAACTCAGGGAGCTGGGGAGCTGTTTTTT. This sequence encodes CASSSTQGAGELFF.

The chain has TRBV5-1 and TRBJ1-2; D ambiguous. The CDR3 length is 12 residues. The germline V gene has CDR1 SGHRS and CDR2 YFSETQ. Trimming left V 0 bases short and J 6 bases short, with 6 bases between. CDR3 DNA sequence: TGCGCCAGCAGCTTGGAACGGCATGGCTACACCTTC. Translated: CASSLERHGYTF.

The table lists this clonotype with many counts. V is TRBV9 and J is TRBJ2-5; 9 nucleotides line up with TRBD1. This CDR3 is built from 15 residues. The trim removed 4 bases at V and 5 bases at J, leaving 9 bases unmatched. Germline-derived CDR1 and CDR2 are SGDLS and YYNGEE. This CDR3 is CASSTTGTGRETQYF. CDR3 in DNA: TGTGCCAGCAGCACCACCGGGACAGGGAGGGAGACCCAGTACTTC.

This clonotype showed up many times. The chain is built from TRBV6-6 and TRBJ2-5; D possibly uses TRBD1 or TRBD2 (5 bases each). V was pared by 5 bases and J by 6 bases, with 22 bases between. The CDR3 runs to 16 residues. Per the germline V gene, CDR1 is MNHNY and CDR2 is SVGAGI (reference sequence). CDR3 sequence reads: CASSPGPPRGEQTQYF. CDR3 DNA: TGTGCCAGCAGTCCGGGACCCCCGAGGGGAGAGCAGACCCAGTACTTC.

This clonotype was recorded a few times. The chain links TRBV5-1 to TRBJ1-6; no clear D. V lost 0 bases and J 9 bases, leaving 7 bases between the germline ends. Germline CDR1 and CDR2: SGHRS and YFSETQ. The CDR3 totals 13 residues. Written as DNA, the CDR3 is TGCGCCAGCAGCTTGGCCGGTCGTTCACCCCTCCACTTT. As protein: CASSLAGRSPLHF. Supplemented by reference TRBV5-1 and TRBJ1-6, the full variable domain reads KAGVTQTPRYLIKTRGQQVTLSCSPISGHRSVSWYQQTPGQGLQFLFEYFSETQRNKGNFPGRFSGRQFSNSRSEMNVSTLELGDSALYLCASSLAGRSPLHFGNGTRLTVT.

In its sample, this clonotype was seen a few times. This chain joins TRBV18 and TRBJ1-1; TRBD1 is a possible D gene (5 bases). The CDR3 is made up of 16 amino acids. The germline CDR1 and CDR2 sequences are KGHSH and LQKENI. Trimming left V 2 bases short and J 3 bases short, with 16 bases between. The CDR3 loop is CASSPDQWGYDTEAFF. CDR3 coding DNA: TGTGCCAGCTCACCAGATCAGTGGGGGTATGACACTGAAGCTTTCTTT. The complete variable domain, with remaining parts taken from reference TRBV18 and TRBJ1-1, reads NAGVMQNPRHLVRRRGQEARLRCSPMKGHSHVYWYRQLPEEGLKFMVYLQKENIIDESGMPKERFSAEFPKEGPSILRIQQVVRGDSAAYFCASSPDQWGYDTEAFFGQGTRLTVV.

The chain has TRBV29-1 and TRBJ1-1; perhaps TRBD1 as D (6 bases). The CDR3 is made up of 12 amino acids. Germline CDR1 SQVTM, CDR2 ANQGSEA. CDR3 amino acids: CSVRGLNTEAFF. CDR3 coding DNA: TGCAGTGTGCGGGGGCTGAACACTGAAGCTTTCTTT.

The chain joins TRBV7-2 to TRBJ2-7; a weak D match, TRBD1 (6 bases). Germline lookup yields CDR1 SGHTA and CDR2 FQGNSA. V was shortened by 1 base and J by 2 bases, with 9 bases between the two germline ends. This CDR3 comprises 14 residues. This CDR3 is CASSLDWGPYEQYF. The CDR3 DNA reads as TGTGCCAGCAGCTTAGACTGGGGGCCCTACGAGCAGTACTTC. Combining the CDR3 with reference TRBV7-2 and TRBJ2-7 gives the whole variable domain GAGVSQSPSNKVTEKGKDVELRCDPISGHTALYWYRQSLGQGLEFLIYFQGNSAPDKSGLPSDRFSAERTGGSVSTLTIQRTQQEDSAVYLCASSLDWGPYEQYFGPGTRLTVT.

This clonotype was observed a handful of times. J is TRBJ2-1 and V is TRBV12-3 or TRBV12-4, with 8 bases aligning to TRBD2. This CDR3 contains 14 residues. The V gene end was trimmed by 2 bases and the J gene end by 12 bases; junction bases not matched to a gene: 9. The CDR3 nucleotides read TGTGCCAGCAGTTTAATCCTGGGAGCGGGGGTGCAGTTCTTC. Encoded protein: CASSLILGAGVQFF.